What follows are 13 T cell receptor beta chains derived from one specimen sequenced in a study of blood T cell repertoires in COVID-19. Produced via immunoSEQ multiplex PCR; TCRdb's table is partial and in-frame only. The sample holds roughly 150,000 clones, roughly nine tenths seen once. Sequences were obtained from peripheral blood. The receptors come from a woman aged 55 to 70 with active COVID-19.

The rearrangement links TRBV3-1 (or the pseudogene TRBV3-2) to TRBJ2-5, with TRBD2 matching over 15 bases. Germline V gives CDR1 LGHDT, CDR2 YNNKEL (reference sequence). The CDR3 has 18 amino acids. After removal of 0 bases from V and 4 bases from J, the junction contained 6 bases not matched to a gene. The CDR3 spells CASSQDWTSGRAGETQYF. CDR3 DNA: TGTGCCAGCAGCCAAGATTGGACTAGCGGGAGGGCCGGAGAGACCCAGTACTTC.

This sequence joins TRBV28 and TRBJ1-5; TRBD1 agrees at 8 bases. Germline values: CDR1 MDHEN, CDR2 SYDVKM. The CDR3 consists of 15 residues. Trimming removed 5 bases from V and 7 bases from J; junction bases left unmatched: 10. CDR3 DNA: TGTGCCAGCAGTCCCCTCGGACAGGGTGAACAGCCCCAGCATTTT. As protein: CASSPLGQGEQPQHF.

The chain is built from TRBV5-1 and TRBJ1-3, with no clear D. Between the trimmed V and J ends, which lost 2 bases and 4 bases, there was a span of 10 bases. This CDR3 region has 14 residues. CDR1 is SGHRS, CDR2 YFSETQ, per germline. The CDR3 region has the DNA TGCGCCAGCAGCTTTTCGGGAGCCGGAAACACCATATATTTT. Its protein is CASSFSGAGNTIYF.

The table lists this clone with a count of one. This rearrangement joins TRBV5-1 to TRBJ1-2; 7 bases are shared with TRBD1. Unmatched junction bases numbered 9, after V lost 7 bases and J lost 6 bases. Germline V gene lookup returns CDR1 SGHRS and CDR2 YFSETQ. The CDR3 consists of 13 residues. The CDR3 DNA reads TGCGCCAGCGCCCTTACAGGGGAAAATGGCTACACCTTC. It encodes CASALTGENGYTF.

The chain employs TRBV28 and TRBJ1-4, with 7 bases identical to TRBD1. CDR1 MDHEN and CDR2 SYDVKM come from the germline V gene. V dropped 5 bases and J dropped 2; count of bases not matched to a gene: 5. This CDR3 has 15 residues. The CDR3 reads CASSNEQGTNEKLFF. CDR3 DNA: TGTGCCAGCAGTAATGAACAGGGGACTAATGAAAAACTGTTTTTT.

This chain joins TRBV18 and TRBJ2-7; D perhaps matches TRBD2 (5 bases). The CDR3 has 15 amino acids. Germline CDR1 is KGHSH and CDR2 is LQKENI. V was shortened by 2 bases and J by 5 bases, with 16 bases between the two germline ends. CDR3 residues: CASSPSGLTWDEQYF. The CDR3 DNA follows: TGTGCCAGCTCACCATCCGGACTGACTTGGGACGAGCAGTACTTC.

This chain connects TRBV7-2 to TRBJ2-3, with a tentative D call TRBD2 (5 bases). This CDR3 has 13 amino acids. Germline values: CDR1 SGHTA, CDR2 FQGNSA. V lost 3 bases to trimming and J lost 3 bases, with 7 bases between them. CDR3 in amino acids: CASSFTRTDTQYF. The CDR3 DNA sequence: TGTGCCAGCAGCTTTACTAGGACAGATACGCAGTATTTT.

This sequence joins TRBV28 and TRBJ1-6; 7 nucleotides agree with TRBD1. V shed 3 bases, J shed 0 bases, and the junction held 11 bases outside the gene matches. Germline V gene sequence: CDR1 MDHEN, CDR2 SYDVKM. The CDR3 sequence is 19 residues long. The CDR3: CASSLTGQSLSSYNSPLHF. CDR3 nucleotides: TGTGCCAGCAGTTTGACGGGACAGTCCTTGAGCTCCTATAATTCACCCCTCCACTTT.

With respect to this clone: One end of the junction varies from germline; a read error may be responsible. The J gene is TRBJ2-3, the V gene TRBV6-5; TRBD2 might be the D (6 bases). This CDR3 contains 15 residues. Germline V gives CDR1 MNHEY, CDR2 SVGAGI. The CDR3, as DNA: TGTGCCAGCAGTCACTCGGGAGTCAGCACAGATACGCAGTATTTT. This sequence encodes CASSHSGVSTDTQYF.

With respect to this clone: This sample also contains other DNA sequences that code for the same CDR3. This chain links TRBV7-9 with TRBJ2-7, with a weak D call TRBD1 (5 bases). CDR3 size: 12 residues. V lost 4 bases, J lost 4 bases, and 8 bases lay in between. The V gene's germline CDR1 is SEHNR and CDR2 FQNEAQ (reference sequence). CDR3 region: CASSSQGYEQYF. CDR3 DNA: TGTGCCAGCAGCTCGCAGGGTTACGAGCAGTACTTC.

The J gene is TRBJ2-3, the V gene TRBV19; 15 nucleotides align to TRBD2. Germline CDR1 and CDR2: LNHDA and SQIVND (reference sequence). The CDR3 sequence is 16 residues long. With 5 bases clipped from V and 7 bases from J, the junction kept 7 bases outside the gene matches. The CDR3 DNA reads TGTGCCAGTAGTCCAACAGGGACTAGCGGGAGGAATACGCAGTATTTT. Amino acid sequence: CASSPTGTSGRNTQYF. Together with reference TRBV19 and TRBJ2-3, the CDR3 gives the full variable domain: DGGITQSPKYLFRKEGQNVTLSCEQNLNHDAMYWYRQDPGQGLRLIYYSQIVNDFQKGDIAEGYSVSREKKESFPLTVTSAQKNPTAFYLCASSPTGTSGRNTQYFGPGTRLTVL.

CDR3 in amino acids: CASSNRDRVVSGQPQHF. The CDR3 DNA sequence: TGTGCCAGCAGTAATCGGGACAGGGTAGTGTCTGGCCAGCCCCAGCATTTT. The chain carries TRBV6-2 or TRBV6-3 and TRBJ1-5, with 9 bases matching TRBD1. Germline V gives CDR1 MNHEY, CDR2 SVGEGT. CDR3 length equals 17 residues. V lost 5 bases to trimming and J lost 7 bases; unmatched junction nucleotides: 15.

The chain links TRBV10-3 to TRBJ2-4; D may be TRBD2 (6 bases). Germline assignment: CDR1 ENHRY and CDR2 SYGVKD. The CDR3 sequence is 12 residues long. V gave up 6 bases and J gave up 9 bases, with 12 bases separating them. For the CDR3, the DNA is TGTGCCATCAGCCAGGAGGGGCGCATTCAGTACTTC. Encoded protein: CAISQEGRIQYF.